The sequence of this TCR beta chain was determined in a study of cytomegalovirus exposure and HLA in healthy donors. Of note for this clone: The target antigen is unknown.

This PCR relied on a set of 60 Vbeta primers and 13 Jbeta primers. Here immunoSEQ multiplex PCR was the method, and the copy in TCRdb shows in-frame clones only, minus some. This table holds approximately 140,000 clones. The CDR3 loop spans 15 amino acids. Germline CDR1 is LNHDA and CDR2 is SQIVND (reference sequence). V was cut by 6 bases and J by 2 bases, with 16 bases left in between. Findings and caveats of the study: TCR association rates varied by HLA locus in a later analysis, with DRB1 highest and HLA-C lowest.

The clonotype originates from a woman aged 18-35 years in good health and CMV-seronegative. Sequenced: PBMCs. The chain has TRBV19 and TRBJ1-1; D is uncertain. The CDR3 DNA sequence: TGTGCCAGTAGCGTCCAACTGGTAGTAAACACTGAAGCTTTCTTT. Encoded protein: CASSVQLVVNTEAFF. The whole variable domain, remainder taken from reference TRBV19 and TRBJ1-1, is DGGITQSPKYLFRKEGQNVTLSCEQNLNHDAMYWYRQDPGQGLRLIYYSQIVNDFQKGDIAEGYSVSREKKESFPLTVTSAQKNPTAFYLCASSVQLVVNTEAFFGQGTRLTVV.